This TCR beta chain was identified during a study of CD8 T cells in Susac syndrome (dated 2019 in TCRdb). Regarding the study in general: Whether CD8+ T cell activation and differentiation in Susac syndrome was antigen driven was tested using repertoire sequencing. Paper-wide results and their limitations: The study acknowledged that relatively few individuals were included in the TCR sequencing and HLA analysis.

With regard to this clonotype: Its antigen is unknown. Per-base qualities were not stored, and no clone one base away is much larger.

From V the trimming removes 3 bases and from J it removes 3 bases, while the gene matches leave 8 bases of the junction unaccounted for. The CDR3 runs 15 amino acids, cysteine and phenylalanine included. Only the CDR3 region is kept as DNA, spanning 45 bases read in frame from base 1. CDR1 and CDR2, looked up from the germline V gene (reference sequence), are SGHNT and YYREEE. RNA was extracted using the RNeasy kit, and 0.5 to 1 microgram was reverse transcribed with random hexamers. TCR beta CDR3 regions were amplified with the immunoSEQ multiplex PCR assay covering 54 Vbeta and 13 Jbeta segments. Bias from PCR amplification was corrected by using a synthetic template baseline for primer optimization and for computational correction. Regarding the original processing steps: Only productive sequences were kept, with reads annotated to V, D and J genes according to IMGT and analyzed in immunoSEQ Analyzer. Clonality was computed as one minus Shannon entropy normalized by log2 of the number of productive unique sequences. For each patient and control, public and private clones were evaluated within the 100 most prevalent clones. Susac-specific clones were defined as absent from healthy and MS cohorts, 850 to 1,300 published viral clones and other ImmuneACCESS disease sequences. The public reads were run again by TCRdb, first through fastp at Q25 and then through MiXCR, and only productive beta chains were kept. Each entry merges the rows of one CDR3 protein and shows their most common DNA and genes. The V and J calls, along with clone size, are taken from TCRdb and not from the paper's own processing. The table for this sample lists hundreds of thousands of distinct CDR3 sequences; 93% of them were counted only once. The ten largest make up 0.055% to 0.075% of the sample.

Peripheral blood CD8+ and CD4+ T cells from healthy donors, Susac syndrome patients and multiple sclerosis patients were profiled using high-throughput TCR beta sequencing. Treatment-naive patients with stable or active relapsing-remitting disease fulfilling revised McDonald criteria were used as multiple sclerosis controls. CD8+ TEMRA cells were enriched by FACS, while bulk CD8+ and CD4+ T cells were purified by magnetic negative isolation. Blood was drawn into EDTA tubes, processed within 24 hours, and PBMCs were isolated by density gradient centrifugation. PBMCs intended for TCR sequencing were frozen in liquid nitrogen and were later thawed in a 37 degrees C water bath. Purity of sorted or isolated CD4+, CD8+ and CD8+ TEMRA cells was at least 90%.

The receptor comes from a human donor with multiple sclerosis. The source material was CD4+ T cells from PBMCs. The V gene is TRBV5-4 and the J gene is TRBJ2-7, and TRBD2 aligns with 8 junction nucleotides. The sequence in DNA is TGTGCCAGCAGCTGGGGTAGCGGGGTCGGCTACGAGCAGTACTTC. It codes for CASSWGSGVGYEQYF.